Given below is one T cell receptor (beta chain) in context. Its antigen is not known. Some second doses came at about 4 weeks and others at about 12 weeks; these were pooled. Generated by immunoSEQ multiplex PCR, the TCRdb table keeps only in-frame clones and is missing some. Here the sample spans over 150,000 clones, around 93% being singletons. These data are taken from a study of T cell responses to AZD1222 COVID-19 vaccine. Findings of the study overall: The reported proportion of spike-specific TCRs targeting unmutated variant regions was nearly half. Females made up more of the donors, who were largely white British, and clonal diversity may have come out too low.

Losses at the gene ends were 8 bases for V and 6 bases for J; bases not matched to a gene: 5. The CDR3 is 12 amino acids. Germline values: CDR1 MNHEY, CDR2 SVGAGI. The source was peripheral blood, collected 28 days after the second AZD1222 dose. This TCR was sampled from an adult who received the AZD1222 COVID-19 vaccine. This sequence joins TRBV6-5 and TRBJ1-1, with 8 bases identical to TRBD1. The CDR3 protein is CASWAGGPEAFF. DNA of the CDR3: TGTGCCAGCTGGGCAGGGGGCCCTGAAGCTTTCTTT.